This T cell receptor beta chain was sequenced during a study of cytomegalovirus exposure and HLA in healthy donors. Amplification used 60 Vbeta primers and 13 Jbeta primers. Generated by immunoSEQ multiplex PCR, the TCRdb table keeps only in-frame clones and is missing some. The sample carries approximately 110,000 clones, 60% to 75% recorded once. This clone has just one count. The CDR3 length is 14 residues. Trimming took 0 bases from V and 5 from J, leaving 6 bases between them. Germline loops: CDR1 SGHRS, CDR2 YFSETQ. Although they were nominally healthy when sampled, donors likely had unrecorded immune exposures.

The chain employs TRBV5-1 and TRBJ1-6; no firm D call. This clonotype originated in a woman aged 45-65 years in good health and CMV-seropositive. Sequencing input: PBMCs. This CDR3 is CASSLVLNNSPLHF. In DNA, the CDR3 is TGCGCCAGCAGCTTGGTTCTTAATAATTCACCCCTCCACTTT.